This entry lists 15 T cell receptor beta chains sequenced from one sample in a study of molecular identifiers for immune sequencing clone quantification (dated by TCRdb to 2016 to 2019). Library preparation employed PCR. Sequencing was carried out with a NextSeq 500. In TCRdb, the public reads were trimmed at Q25 with fastp and aligned with MiXCR, with productive beta chains retained. Merged by CDR3 protein, the rows form single entries marked with the most common genes and DNA. Across this sample there are approximately 590,000 distinct CDR3 sequences, with about 25% seen only once. The ten most abundant clones make up about 0.8% of the sample. Source material: naive CD8+ T cells from blood, with Jurkat cell RNA spiked in. The intended sense of this specimen's cell subset or site label: FACS-sorted CD8+CD4-CCR7+CD45RA+ naive T cells. The receptors here all came from a human donor in good health. Some libraries in this study had Jurkat cell RNA spiked in.

This clonotype was detected only a few times. V and J are TRBV29-1 and TRBJ2-6; D gene ambiguous. This CDR3 has 15 residues. The germline gives CDR1 SQVTM, CDR2 ANQGSEA. V gave up 6 bases and J gave up 2 bases, with 14 bases separating them. CDR3 DNA: TGCAGCGTCGTCCTGGTGGGCGCTGGGGCCAACGTCCTGACTTTC. This codes for CSVVLVGAGANVLTF. Full variable domain (outside the CDR3, taken from reference TRBV29-1 and TRBJ2-6): SAVISQKPSRDICQRGTSLTIQCQVDSQVTMMFWYRQQPGQSLTLIATANQGSEATYESGFVIDKFPISRPNLTFSTLTVSNMSPEDSSIYLCSVVLVGAGANVLTFGAGSRLTVL.

There are many counts of this clonotype. The chain has TRBV20-1 and TRBJ2-7; TRBD2 agrees at 10 bases. The CDR3 totals 15 residues. Per the germline V gene, CDR1 is DFQATT and CDR2 is SNEGSKA (reference sequence). With 0 bases clipped from V and 5 bases from J, the junction kept 7 bases outside the gene matches. The CDR3 loop is CSAREPLAGFDEQYF. The CDR3 region has the DNA TGCAGTGCTAGAGAGCCACTAGCGGGATTCGACGAGCAGTACTTC.

Comments on this clonotype: Since a far larger clone is one base different, this is likely a read error. The chain joins TRBV11-2 to TRBJ2-3, with D possibly being TRBD2 (5 bases). The CDR3 loop spans 14 amino acids. Germline V CDR1 and CDR2: SGHAT, FQNNGV. This CDR3 reads CASGLVGVTDTQYF. The CDR3 DNA reads TGTGCCAGCGGCTTAGTGGGAGTCACAGATACGCAGTATTTT.

The table lists this clonotype with a few counts. In nucleotides, the CDR3 is TGCGCCAGCAGCCAAGGTGAAACAGGGGGGTCACCCCTCCACTTT. As protein: CASSQGETGGSPLHF. The V and J genes are TRBV4-3 and TRBJ1-6, with 8 bases identical to TRBD1. The germline gives CDR1 LGHNA, CDR2 YSLEER. The CDR3 contains 15 residues. Trimming took 1 base from V and 10 from J; bases not matched to a gene: 6.

This clonotype was picked up one time. The rearrangement joins TRBV5-6 to TRBJ1-3, with 7 bases that match TRBD1. The germline V gene encodes CDR1 SGHDT and CDR2 YYEEEE. V trimming: 4 bases; J trimming: 3 bases; junction bases outside the gene matches: 1. The CDR3 has 13 amino acids. The CDR3 sequence: CASSTGVGNTIYF. The CDR3 nucleotides are TGTGCCAGCAGCACAGGGGTTGGAAACACCATATATTTT.

A few counts support this clonotype. V is TRBV11-2 and J is TRBJ2-1; 7 bases are a match to TRBD2. CDR1 SGHAT and CDR2 FQNNGV come from the germline V gene. Trimming cost V 8 bases and J 5 bases; bases outside gene matches: 6. The CDR3 is made up of 13 amino acids. Here the CDR3 DNA reads TGTGCCAGCTTCGGGGGGTTTCACAATGAGCAGTTCTTC. The encoded protein is CASFGGFHNEQFF.

V and J are TRBV5-1 and TRBJ2-7; possible D gene TRBD1, 5 bases. The V gene lost 3 bases and the J gene lost 1 base, with 11 bases spanning the gap. CDR1 is SGHRS and CDR2 is YFSETQ in the germline V gene. This CDR3 spans 14 amino acids. The CDR3 DNA reads as TGCGCCAGCAGCTCTTTCTCAGGGTCCTACGAGCAGTACTTC. It specifies CASSSFSGSYEQYF.

This clonotype was counted ten times or more. The chain carries TRBV4-3 and TRBJ2-3, with D maybe TRBD2 (6 bases). The CDR3 extends over 15 amino acids. Germline V gives CDR1 LGHNA, CDR2 YSLEER. The V end was cut by 4 bases, the J end by 4 bases, with 15 bases between. The CDR3 is CASSPSLGGADTQYF. CDR3 nucleotide sequence: TGCGCCAGCAGCCCATCTCTCGGCGGGGCAGATACGCAGTATTTT.

This clonotype was recorded many times. This chain's CDR3 is CASRGPLQETQYF. CDR3 in DNA: TGTGCCAGCCGGGGGCCGCTCCAAGAGACCCAGTACTTC. V and J are TRBV12-3 or TRBV12-4 and TRBJ2-5; D possibly uses TRBD1 or TRBD2 (6 bases each). The germline V and J ends were trimmed by 8 bases and 1 base, with 11 bases remaining between them. The CDR3 extends over 13 amino acids.

This clonotype was detected ten times or more. The rearrangement links TRBV28 to TRBJ2-3, with 9 nucleotides matching TRBD1. V shed 6 bases, J shed 4 bases, and the junction held 11 bases outside the gene matches. Germline V gene lookup returns CDR1 MDHEN and CDR2 SYDVKM. The length of the CDR3 is 16 residues. CDR3 residues: CASSLNRDRVSDTQYF. The DNA for the CDR3 is TGTGCCAGCAGCCTAAACCGGGACAGGGTTTCAGATACGCAGTATTTT.

At least ten counts were recorded for this clonotype. The V gene is TRBV30, the J gene TRBJ2-3; D remains ambiguous. The germline V and J ends were trimmed by 0 bases and 0 bases, with 10 bases remaining between them. The CDR3 is made up of 15 amino acids. CDR1 is GTSNPN, CDR2 SVGIG, per germline (reference sequence). The CDR3 bases are TGTGCCTGGAGTGTTGGCGGAGCTAGCACAGATACGCAGTATTTT. Protein sequence: CAWSVGGASTDTQYF.

The V and J genes are TRBV9 and TRBJ2-3; weak D call: TRBD1 (5 bases). The germline gives CDR1 SGDLS, CDR2 YYNGEE. The CDR3 runs 16 residues. The V and J ends lost 4 bases and 2 bases respectively, with 17 bases between them. As DNA, the CDR3 is TGTGCCAGCAGCCGAGACAGCCCGGACCTCACAGATACGCAGTATTTT. It yields the protein CASSRDSPDLTDTQYF.

This clonotype was observed many times. This chain links TRBV5-1 with TRBJ2-4, with 14 bases identical to TRBD2. V gave up 0 bases and J gave up 15 bases; unmatched junction bases: 5. The CDR3 runs 14 residues. Germline values: CDR1 SGHRS, CDR2 YFSETQ. CDR3 DNA sequence: TGCGCCAGCAGCTTGGAGGGACTAGCGGGAGTTCCGTACTTC. Its protein product is CASSLEGLAGVPYF.

This clonotype was picked up a small number of times. As DNA, the CDR3 is TGTGCCATCGGCAGCGGTACCCCCTACGAGCAGTACTTC. It specifies CAIGSGTPYEQYF. This rearrangement joins TRBV10-3 to TRBJ2-7; maybe TRBD2 (5 bases). Germline V gives CDR1 ENHRY, CDR2 SYGVKD. V was cut by 8 bases and J by 2 bases, with 13 bases left in between. This CDR3 region has 13 residues.

Notes on this clonotype: An end of the junction does not agree with germline; a read error may underlie this. The V call is TRBV6-2 or TRBV6-3, the J call TRBJ1-1, with D possibly being TRBD1 (5 bases). The CDR3 spans 14 residues. Germline V gene sequence: CDR1 MNHEY, CDR2 SVGEGT. The CDR3 here is CASSYGTGVSEVFF. CDR3 in DNA: TGTGCCAGCAGTTACGGGACGGGGGTTTCTGAAGTTTTCTTT.